This TCR beta chain stems from a study of cytomegalovirus exposure and HLA in healthy donors. Study-wide findings and caveats: With further analysis later on, most CMV-associated TCR beta chains appeared HLA-restricted. A highly shared variant cluster was judged a likely technical artifact.

PCR used 60 Vbeta primers and 13 Jbeta primers. Repertoires were generated with immunoSEQ multiplex PCR, while TCRdb's copy carries only in-frame clones and drops some. Of approximately 190,000 clones in the sample, roughly 80% are singletons; the top ten hold about 0.26%. There are 14 residues in the CDR3. V trimming: 3 bases; J trimming: 4 bases; junction bases outside the gene matches: 5. Per the germline V gene, CDR1 is SGHRS and CDR2 is YFSETQ. Turning to this clone: Its antigen remains unidentified.

The clonotype originates from a boy between 10 and 17 years old in good health and CMV-seronegative. V is TRBV5-1 and J is TRBJ1-1; TRBD1 aligns across 8 bases. Sequenced: PBMCs. CDR3 in amino acids: CASSSQGAGTEAFF. CDR3 DNA sequence: TGCGCCAGCAGCTCCCAGGGGGCTGGCACTGAAGCTTTCTTT.